What follows is one T cell receptor beta chain and its context. This sample stems from a study of T cells in Graves' hyperthyroidism and ophthalmopathy. When ophthalmopathy did not progress within 18 months, Graves' hyperthyroidism was considered stable. RNA transcripts gave rise to amplified TCR beta CDR3 regions. The TCR CDR3 was amplified in a first-round RT-PCR using the HTBI primer set. MiXCR, run by TCRdb on the multiplex PCR reads, gives a single entry per CDR3 protein. The sample shows 300,000 to 450,000 distinct CDR3 sequences, more than 20% of them seen only once. The CDR3 totals 12 residues. Germline values: CDR1 DFQATT, CDR2 SNEGSKA (reference sequence). The V gene lost 1 base and the J gene lost 5 bases, with 9 bases spanning the gap.

The chain couples TRBV20-1 to TRBJ2-7; unclear D gene. The clonotype comes from a man aged 50 to 59 with Graves' hyperthyroidism. Sequenced sample: blood. CDR3 coding DNA: TGCAGTGCTAGAGGTCCCGTGAACGAGCAGTACTTC. Translated, it gives CSARGPVNEQYF.